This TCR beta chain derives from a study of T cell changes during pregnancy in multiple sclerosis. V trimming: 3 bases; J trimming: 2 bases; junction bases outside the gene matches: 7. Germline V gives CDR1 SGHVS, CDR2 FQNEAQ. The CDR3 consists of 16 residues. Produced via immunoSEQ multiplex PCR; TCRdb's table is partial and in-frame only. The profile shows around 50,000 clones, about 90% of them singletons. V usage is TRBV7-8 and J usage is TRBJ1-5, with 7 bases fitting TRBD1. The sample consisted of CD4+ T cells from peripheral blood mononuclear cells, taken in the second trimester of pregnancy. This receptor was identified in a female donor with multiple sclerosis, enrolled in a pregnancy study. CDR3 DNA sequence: TGTGCCAGCAGCTTGTACAGGGGCAGGGGCAATCAGCCCCAGCATTTT. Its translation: CASSLYRGRGNQPQHF.